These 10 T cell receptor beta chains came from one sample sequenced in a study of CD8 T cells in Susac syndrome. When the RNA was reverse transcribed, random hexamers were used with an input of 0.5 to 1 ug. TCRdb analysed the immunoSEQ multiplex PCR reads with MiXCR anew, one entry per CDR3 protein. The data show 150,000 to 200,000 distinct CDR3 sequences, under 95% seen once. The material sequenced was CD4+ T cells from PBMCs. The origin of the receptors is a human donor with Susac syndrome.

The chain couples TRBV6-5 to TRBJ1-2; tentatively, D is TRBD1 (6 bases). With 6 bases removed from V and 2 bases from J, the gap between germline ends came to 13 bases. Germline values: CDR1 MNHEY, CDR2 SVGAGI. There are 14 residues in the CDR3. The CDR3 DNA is TGTGCCAGCAGGAGGACAGAGAGAAACTATGGCTACACCTTC. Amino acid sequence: CASRRTERNYGYTF.

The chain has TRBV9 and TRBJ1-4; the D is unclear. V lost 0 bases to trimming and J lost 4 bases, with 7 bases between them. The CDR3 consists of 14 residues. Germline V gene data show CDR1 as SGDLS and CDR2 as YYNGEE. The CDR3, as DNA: TGTGCCAGCAGCGTAGGCACCATTAATGAAAAACTGTTTTTT. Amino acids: CASSVGTINEKLFF.

CDR3 protein: CASSTGTRNHNEQFF. CDR3 DNA sequence: TGTGCCAGCAGCACCGGGACTAGGAATCACAATGAGCAGTTCTTC. The chain is built from TRBV7-9 and TRBJ2-1; 8 bases map to TRBD2. Germline CDR1 is SEHNR and CDR2 is FQNEAQ (reference sequence). The CDR3 runs 15 residues. J gave up 5 bases and V 5 bases, and 8 bases lay outside the gene matches.

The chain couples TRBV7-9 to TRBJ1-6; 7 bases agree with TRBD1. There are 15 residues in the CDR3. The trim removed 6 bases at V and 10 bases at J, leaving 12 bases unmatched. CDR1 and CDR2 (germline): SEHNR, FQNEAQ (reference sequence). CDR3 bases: TGTGCCAGCAGTCCAGGGGGTACTGCTAACTCACCCCTCCACTTT. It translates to CASSPGGTANSPLHF.

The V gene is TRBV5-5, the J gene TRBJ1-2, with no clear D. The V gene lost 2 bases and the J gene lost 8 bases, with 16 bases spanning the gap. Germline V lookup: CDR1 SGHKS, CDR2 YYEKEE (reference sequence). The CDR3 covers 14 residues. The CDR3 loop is CASSFFGTEEGYTF. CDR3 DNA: TGTGCCAGCAGCTTTTTTGGTACAGAGGAAGGCTACACCTTC. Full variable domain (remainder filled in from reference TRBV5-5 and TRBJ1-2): DAGVTQSPTHLIKTRGQQVTLRCSPISGHKSVSWYQQVLGQGPQFIFQYYEKEERGRGNFPDRFSARQFPNYSSELNVNALLLGDSALYLCASSFFGTEEGYTFGSGTRLTVV.

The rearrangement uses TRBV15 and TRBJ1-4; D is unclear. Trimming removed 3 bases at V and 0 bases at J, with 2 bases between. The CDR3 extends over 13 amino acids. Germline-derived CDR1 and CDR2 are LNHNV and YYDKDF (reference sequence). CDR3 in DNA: TGTGCCACCAGCAGGACAACTAATGAAAAACTGTTTTTT. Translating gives CATSRTTNEKLFF.

The CDR3 loop is CASSPDRGHRYEQYF. In nucleotides, the CDR3 is TGTGCCAGCAGTCCGGACAGGGGGCATCGCTACGAGCAGTACTTC. The chain employs TRBV28 and TRBJ2-7, with 11 bases that match TRBD1. V gave up 5 bases and J gave up 3 bases; unmatched junction bases: 6. Germline V gives CDR1 MDHEN, CDR2 SYDVKM. There are 15 residues in the CDR3.

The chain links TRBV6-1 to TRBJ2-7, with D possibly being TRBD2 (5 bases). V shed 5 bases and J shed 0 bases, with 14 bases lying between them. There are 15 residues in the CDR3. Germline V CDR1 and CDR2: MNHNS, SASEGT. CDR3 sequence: CASSPLEGSSYEQYF. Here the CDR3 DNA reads TGTGCCAGCAGTCCACTAGAGGGATCCTCCTACGAGCAGTACTTC.

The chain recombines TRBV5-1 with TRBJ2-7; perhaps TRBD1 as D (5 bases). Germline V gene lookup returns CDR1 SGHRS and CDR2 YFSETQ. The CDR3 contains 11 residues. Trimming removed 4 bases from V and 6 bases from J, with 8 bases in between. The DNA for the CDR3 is TGCGCCAGCAGCGGGGCTGGCGAGCAGTACTTC. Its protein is CASSGAGEQYF. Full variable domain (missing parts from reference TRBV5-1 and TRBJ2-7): KAGVTQTPRYLIKTRGQQVTLSCSPISGHRSVSWYQQTPGQGLQFLFEYFSETQRNKGNFPGRFSGRQFSNSRSEMNVSTLELGDSALYLCASSGAGEQYFGPGTRLTVT.

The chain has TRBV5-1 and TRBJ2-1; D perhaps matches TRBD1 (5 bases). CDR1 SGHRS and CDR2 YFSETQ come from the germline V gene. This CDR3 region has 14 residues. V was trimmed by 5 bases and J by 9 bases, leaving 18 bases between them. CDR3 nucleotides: TGCGCCAGCAGGTCCCAGGGTGTATACGGTGAGCAGTTCTTC. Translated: CASRSQGVYGEQFF.